This T cell receptor beta chain was obtained from a study of cytomegalovirus exposure and HLA in healthy donors. Study findings and constraints: Highest at DRB1 and lowest at HLA-C, TCR association rates differed among HLA loci in a later analysis. Presence/absence analysis assumed near-uniform sequencing depth across donors. An analysis that came later showed most CMV-associated TCR beta chains appearing HLA-restricted.

The count of this clone is one. Its matching antigen is unknown. This PCR relied on a set of 60 Vbeta primers and 13 Jbeta primers. The repertoire was sequenced with immunoSEQ multiplex PCR; TCRdb's copy has only in-frame clones and lacks some. The sample carries about 120,000 clones, roughly 80% recorded once. The receptor comes from a man between 18 and 35 years old in good health and CMV-seropositive. Sequencing was done on a sample of PBMCs.

The CDR3 DNA follows: TGTGCCAGCAGTAGGCAGGGGGACGGTGGCTACACCTTC. It is translated as CASSRQGDGGYTF. V gene TRBV2 combines with J gene TRBJ1-2; 7 bases are a match to TRBD1. V shed 5 bases and J 7 bases; nucleotides not matched to a gene: 7. CDR3 size: 13 residues. In germline, CDR1 is SNHLY, CDR2 FYNNEI.